This TCR beta chain is drawn from a study of OX40 agonist ivuxolimab in advanced cancers. Study background: The patients' treatment was ivuxolimab, an agonistic anti-OX40 (CD134) antibody.

Study results and limitations: By week 6 at 0.1 to 3.0 mg/kg, blood CD4+ and CD8+ T cells had expanded clonally.

Remarks on this clone: Its antigen is unknown.

V was pared by 8 bases and J by 1 base, with 6 bases of the junction left unmatched. The germline V gene has CDR1 SSHAT and CDR2 FNYEAQ (reference sequence). There are 15 residues in the CDR3. Method: immunoSEQ multiplex PCR; TCRdb's copy keeps in-frame clones and lacks some. The table has tens of thousands of clones, about 92% seen once. The chain links TRBV7-7 to TRBJ2-2; 8 nucleotides align to TRBD2. The material sequenced was CD4+ or CD8+ T cells sorted from blood, taken in a trial of the OX40 agonist ivuxolimab. This sequence was found in an adult with an advanced solid tumor such as melanoma, head and neck, liver or kidney cancer. DNA of the CDR3: TGTGCCAGCTCGGCGGGGGGAATGAACACCGGGGAGCTGTTTTTT. Translation gives CASSAGGMNTGELFF.